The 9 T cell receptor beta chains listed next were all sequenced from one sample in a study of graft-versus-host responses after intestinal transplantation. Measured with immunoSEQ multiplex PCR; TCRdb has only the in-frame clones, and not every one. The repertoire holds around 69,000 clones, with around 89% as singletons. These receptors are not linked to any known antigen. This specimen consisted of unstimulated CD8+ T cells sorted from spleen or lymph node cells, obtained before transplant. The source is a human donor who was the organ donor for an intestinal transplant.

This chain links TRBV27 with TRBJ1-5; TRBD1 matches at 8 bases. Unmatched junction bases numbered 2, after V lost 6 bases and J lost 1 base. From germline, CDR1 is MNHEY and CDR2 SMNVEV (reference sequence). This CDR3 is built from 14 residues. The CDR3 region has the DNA TGTGCCAGCAGAAGACAGGGGAGCAATCAGCCCCAGCATTTT. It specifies CASRRQGSNQPQHF.

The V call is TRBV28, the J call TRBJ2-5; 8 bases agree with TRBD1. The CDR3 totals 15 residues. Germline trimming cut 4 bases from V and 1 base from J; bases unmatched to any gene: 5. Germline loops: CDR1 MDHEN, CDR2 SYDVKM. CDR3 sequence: CASSSTDRGQETQYF. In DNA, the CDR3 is TGTGCCAGCAGTTCTACTGACAGGGGCCAAGAGACCCAGTACTTC.

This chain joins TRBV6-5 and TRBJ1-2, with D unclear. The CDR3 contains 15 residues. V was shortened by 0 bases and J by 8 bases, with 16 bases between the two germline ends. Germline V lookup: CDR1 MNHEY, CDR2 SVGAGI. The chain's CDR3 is CASSYSYGESWGYTF. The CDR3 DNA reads TGTGCCAGCAGTTACTCTTACGGGGAATCGTGGGGCTACACCTTC.

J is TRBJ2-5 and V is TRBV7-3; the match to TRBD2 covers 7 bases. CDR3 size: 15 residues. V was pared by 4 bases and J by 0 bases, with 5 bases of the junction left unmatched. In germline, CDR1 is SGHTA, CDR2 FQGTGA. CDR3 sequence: CASSSMGGHQETQYF. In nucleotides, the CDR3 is TGTGCCAGCAGCTCCATGGGAGGGCACCAAGAGACCCAGTACTTC.

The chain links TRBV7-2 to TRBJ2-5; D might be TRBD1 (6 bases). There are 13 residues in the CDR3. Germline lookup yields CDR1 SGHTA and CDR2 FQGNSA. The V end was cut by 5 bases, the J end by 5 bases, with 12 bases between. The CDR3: CASSPKGVETQYF. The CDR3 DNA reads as TGTGCCAGCAGCCCCAAGGGGGTGGAGACCCAGTACTTC.

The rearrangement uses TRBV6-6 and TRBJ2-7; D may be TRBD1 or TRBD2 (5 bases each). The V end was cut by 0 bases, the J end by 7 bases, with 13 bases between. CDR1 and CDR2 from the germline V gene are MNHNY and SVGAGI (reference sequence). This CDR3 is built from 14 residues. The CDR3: CASSYSAQGGEQYV. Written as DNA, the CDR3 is TGTGCCAGCAGTTACTCTGCCCAGGGCGGGGAGCAGTACGTC.

Written as DNA, the CDR3 is TGTGCCAGCAGCTACTCCGGGACAACTGAAGCTTTCTTT. Protein sequence: CASSYSGTTEAFF. The chain couples TRBV11-2 to TRBJ1-1; possible D gene TRBD1, 6 bases. Germline CDR1 is SGHAT and CDR2 is FQNNGV. CDR3 length: 13 residues. Trimming took 4 bases from V and 5 from J, leaving 11 bases between them.

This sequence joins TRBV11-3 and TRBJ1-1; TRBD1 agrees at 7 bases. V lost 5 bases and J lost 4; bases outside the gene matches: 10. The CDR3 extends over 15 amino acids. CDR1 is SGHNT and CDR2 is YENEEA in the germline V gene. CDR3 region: CASSARDSGGTEAFF. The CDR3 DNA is TGTGCCAGCAGCGCCCGGGACAGCGGGGGCACTGAAGCTTTCTTT.

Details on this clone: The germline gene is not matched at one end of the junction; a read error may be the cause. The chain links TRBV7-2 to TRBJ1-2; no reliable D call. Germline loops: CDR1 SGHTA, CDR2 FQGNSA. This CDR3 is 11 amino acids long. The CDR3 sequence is CASSLARPIDF. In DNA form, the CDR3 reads TGTGCCAGCAGCTTAGCGCGGCCTATAGACTTC.